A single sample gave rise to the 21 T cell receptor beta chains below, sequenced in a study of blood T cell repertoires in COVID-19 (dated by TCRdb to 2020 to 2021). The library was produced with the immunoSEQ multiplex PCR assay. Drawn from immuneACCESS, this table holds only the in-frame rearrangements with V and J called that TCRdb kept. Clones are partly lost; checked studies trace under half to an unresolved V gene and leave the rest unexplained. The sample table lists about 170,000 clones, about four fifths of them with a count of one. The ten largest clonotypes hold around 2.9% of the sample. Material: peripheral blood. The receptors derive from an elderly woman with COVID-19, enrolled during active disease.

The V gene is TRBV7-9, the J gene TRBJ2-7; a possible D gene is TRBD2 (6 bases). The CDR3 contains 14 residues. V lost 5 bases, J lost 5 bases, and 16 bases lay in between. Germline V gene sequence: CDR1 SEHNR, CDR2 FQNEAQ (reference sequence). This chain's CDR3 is CASSPGLPGDEQYF. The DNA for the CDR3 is TGTGCCAGCAGCCCGGGACTCCCGGGAGACGAGCAGTACTTC.

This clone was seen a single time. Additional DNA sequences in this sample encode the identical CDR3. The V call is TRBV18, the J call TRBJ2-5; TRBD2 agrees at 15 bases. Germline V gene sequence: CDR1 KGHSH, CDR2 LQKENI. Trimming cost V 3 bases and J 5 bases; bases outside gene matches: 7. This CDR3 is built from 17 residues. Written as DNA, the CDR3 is TGTGCCAGCTCACCGCGGACTAGCGGGGGGGCGGATGAGACCCAGTACTTC. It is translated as CASSPRTSGGADETQYF.

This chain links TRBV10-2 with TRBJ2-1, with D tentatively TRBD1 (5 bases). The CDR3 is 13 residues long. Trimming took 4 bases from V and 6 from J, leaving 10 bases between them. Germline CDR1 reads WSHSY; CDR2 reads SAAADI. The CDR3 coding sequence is TGCGCCAGCAGTGTAACAGGTCCCAATGAGCAGTTCTTC. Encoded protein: CASSVTGPNEQFF.

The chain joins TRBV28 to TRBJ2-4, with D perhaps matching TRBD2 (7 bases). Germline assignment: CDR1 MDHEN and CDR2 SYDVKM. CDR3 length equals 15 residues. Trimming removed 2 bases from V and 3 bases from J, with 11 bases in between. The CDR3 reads CASSLQGRDKNIQYF. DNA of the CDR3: TGTGCCAGCAGTTTACAGGGGAGGGACAAAAACATTCAGTACTTC.

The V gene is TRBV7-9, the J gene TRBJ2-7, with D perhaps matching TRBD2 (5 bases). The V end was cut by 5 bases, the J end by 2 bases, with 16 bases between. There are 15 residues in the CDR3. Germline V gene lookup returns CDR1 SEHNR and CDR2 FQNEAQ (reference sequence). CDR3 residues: CASSRASRAPYEQYF. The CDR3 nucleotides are TGTGCCAGCAGCCGAGCTTCGAGGGCTCCCTACGAGCAGTACTTC.

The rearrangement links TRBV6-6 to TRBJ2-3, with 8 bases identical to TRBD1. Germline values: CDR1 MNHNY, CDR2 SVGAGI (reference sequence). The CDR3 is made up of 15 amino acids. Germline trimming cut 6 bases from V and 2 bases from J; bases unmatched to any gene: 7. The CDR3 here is CASRRDRGNTDTQYF. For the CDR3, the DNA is TGTGCCAGCAGACGCGACAGGGGTAACACAGATACGCAGTATTTT.

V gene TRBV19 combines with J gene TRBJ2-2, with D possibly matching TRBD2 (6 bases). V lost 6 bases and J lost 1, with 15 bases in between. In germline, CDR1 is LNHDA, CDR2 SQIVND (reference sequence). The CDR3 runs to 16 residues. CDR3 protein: CASRWRQGGNTGELFF. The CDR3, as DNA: TGTGCCAGTAGGTGGAGGCAGGGAGGGAACACCGGGGAGCTGTTTTTT.

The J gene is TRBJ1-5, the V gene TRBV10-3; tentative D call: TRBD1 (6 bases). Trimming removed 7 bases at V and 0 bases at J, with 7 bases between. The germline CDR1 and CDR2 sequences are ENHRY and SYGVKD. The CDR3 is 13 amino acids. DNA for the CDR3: TGTGCCATCAAGGACAGTAGCAATCAGCCCCAGCATTTT. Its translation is CAIKDSSNQPQHF.

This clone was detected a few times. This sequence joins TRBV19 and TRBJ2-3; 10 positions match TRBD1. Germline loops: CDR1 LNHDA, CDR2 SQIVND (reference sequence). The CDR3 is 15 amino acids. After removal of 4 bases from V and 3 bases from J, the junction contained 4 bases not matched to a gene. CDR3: CASSSGTGVTDTQYF. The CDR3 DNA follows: TGTGCCAGTAGTAGCGGGACAGGGGTTACAGATACGCAGTATTTT. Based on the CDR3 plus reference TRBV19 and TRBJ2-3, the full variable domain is DGGITQSPKYLFRKEGQNVTLSCEQNLNHDAMYWYRQDPGQGLRLIYYSQIVNDFQKGDIAEGYSVSREKKESFPLTVTSAQKNPTAFYLCASSSGTGVTDTQYFGPGTRLTVL.

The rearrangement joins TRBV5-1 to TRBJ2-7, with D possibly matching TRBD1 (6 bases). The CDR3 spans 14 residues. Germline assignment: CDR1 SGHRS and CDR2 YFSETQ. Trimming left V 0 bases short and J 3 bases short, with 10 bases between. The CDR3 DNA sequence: TGCGCCAGCAGCTTGGCCGGACAGCACTACGAGCAGTACTTC. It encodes CASSLAGQHYEQYF.

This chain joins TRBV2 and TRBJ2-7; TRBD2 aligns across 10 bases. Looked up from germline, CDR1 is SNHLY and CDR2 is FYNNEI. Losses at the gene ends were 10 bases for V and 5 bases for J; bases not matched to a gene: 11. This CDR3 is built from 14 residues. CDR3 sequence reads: CAKMSGRALNEQYF. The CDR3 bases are TGTGCCAAAATGAGCGGGAGGGCCCTAAACGAGCAGTACTTC.

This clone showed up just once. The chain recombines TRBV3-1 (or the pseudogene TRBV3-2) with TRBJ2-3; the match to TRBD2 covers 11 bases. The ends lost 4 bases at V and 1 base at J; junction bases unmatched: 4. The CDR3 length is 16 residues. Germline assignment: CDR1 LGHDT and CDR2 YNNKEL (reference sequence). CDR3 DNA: TGTGCCAGCAGCCCGACTAGCGGGACGGGCACAGATACGCAGTATTTT. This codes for CASSPTSGTGTDTQYF.

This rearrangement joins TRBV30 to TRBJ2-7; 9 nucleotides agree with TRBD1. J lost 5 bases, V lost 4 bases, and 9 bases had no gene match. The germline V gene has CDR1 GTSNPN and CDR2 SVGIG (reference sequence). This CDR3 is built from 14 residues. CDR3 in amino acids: CAWNSGTGRNEQYF. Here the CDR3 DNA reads TGTGCCTGGAACTCCGGGACAGGGAGAAACGAGCAGTACTTC.

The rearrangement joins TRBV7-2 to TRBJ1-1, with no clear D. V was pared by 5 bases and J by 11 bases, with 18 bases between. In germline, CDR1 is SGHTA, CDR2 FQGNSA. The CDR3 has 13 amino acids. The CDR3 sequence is CASSRNPTESAFF. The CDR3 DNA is TGTGCCAGCAGCCGTAACCCTACAGAAAGCGCTTTCTTT.

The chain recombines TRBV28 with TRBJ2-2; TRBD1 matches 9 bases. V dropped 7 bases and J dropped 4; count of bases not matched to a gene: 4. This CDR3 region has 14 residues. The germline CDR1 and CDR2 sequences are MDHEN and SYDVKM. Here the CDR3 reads CASIPGQGTGELFF. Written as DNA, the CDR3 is TGTGCCAGCATTCCGGGACAGGGCACCGGGGAGCTGTTTTTT. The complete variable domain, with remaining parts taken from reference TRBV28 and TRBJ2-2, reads DVKVTQSSRYLVKRTGEKVFLECVQDMDHENMFWYRQDPGLGLRLIYFSYDVKMKEKGDIPEGYSVSREKKERFSLILESASTNQTSMYLCASIPGQGTGELFFGEGSRLTVL.

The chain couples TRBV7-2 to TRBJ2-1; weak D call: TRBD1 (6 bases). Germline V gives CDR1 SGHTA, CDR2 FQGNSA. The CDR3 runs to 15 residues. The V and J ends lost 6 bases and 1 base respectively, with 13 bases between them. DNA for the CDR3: TGTGCCAGCAGGTCCTGGACAGCTTCCTACAATGAGCAGTTCTTC. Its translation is CASRSWTASYNEQFF.

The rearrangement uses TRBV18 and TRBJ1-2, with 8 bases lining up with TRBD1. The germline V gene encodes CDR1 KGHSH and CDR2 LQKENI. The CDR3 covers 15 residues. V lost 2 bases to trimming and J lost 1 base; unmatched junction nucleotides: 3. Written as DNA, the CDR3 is TGTGCCAGCTCACCAATGACAGGGGTTAACTATGGCTACACCTTC. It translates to CASSPMTGVNYGYTF. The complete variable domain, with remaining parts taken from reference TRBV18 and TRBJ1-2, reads NAGVMQNPRHLVRRRGQEARLRCSPMKGHSHVYWYRQLPEEGLKFMVYLQKENIIDESGMPKERFSAEFPKEGPSILRIQQVVRGDSAAYFCASSPMTGVNYGYTFGSGTRLTVV.

CDR3: CASSYSGQAAPNEQFF. CDR3 DNA sequence: TGTGCCAGCAGTTACTCGGGTCAAGCGGCCCCCAATGAGCAGTTCTTC. This rearrangement joins TRBV6-6 to TRBJ2-1; tentative D call: TRBD2 (5 bases). CDR3 length equals 16 residues. Trimming removed 0 bases from V and 6 bases from J, with 15 bases in between. The germline V gene has CDR1 MNHNY and CDR2 SVGAGI (reference sequence).

The DNA of the CDR3 is TGTGCCAGCAGACTTAACAGGGTTTCTTCACCCCTCCACTTT. This sequence encodes CASRLNRVSSPLHF. V is TRBV2 and J is TRBJ1-6; a weak D match, TRBD1 (6 bases). Germline CDR1 SNHLY, CDR2 FYNNEI. The CDR3 is 14 residues long. V lost 6 bases and J lost 9, with 15 bases in between.

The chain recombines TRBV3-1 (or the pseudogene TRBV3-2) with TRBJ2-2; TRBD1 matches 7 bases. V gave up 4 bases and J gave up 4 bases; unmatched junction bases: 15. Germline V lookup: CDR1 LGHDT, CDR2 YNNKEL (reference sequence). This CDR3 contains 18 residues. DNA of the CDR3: TGTGCCAGCAGCCCACCCAACCAAAGGGGGCTCGCCACCGGGGAGCTGTTTTTT. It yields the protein CASSPPNQRGLATGELFF.

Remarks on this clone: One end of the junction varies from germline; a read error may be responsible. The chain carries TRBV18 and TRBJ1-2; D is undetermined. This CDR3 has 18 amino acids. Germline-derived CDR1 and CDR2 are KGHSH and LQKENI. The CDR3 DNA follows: TGTGCCAGCTCCCCACTTCCGGGAAACTCCTACTCTAACTATGGCTACACCTTC. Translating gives CASSPLPGNSYSNYGYTF.